Given below is one TCR beta chain in context. Its antigen remains undetermined. No base quality information exists; no much larger clone differs at one position. The sample comes from a study of blood T cell repertoires in COVID-19 (dated by TCRdb to 2019 to 2021). Context from the whole study: Samples covering the acute and convalescent phases of COVID-19 were provided by collaborators in the United States, Italy and Spain. The material from the prospective study consisted of cDNA or gDNA derived from T cells, B-cell-depleted T cells, or PBMCs. Subjects who had been exposed to COVID-19, were actively infected with it, or had recovered from it provided the deeply sampled blood TCRbeta repertoires that made up the dataset. A freely available public database, intended as a resource for researchers studying the immune response to SARS-CoV-2, is where the repertoires were released. Samples were obtained from the ongoing ImmuneRACE study (first 160 participants) and from over 1,000 subjects provided by 6 global collaborators. Nearly every sample came with metadata listing a de-identified subject ID, COVID-19 status, age in years and sex. HLA class I and class II types, where available, came from metadata supplied by the sample provider rather than from assay-based typing.

TCRbeta CDR3 regions were amplified from genomic DNA by means of the immunoSEQ Assay, a bias-controlled multiplex PCR. As for the authors' bioinformatics: Within the assay, amplification of reference gene primers was used to estimate how many nucleated cells each sample contained. Sequence reads were collapsed and filtered to measure the absolute abundance of every unique TCRbeta CDR3 rearrangement. For each sample, productive Simpson clonality was calculated as the square root of Simpson's diversity index across productive rearrangements. TCRdb took this table from immuneACCESS and kept in-frame rearrangements with V and J called. Such tables lack part of the clones; where checked against another copy, unresolved V genes explain under half of the gap, and the rest is unexplained. V, J and clone size reflect that table, while D and trimming were determined from the DNA. The sample table shows hundreds of thousands of clones, and about 89% are seen once. The ten largest make up 7.8% of the sample.

A second Seattle source provided samples from volunteer blood donors who had recovered from COVID-19. The collaborating institutions used their own protocols to collect whole blood in K2EDTA tubes. For TCRbeta analysis, collaborators shipped samples in one of three forms: frozen whole blood, isolated PBMCs, or DNA extracted from either of those sample types. The study at large found these results: Clinical and demographic metadata were provided uncurated, with the amount varying by source and participant.

Taken from cysteine to phenylalanine, the CDR3 has 15 residues. Solely the CDR3 DNA is kept, with 45 bases framed from the first base. For CDR1 and CDR2, the germline V gene lists SGHNT and YENEEA. Relative to germline, V is 5 bases shorter and J is 4 bases shorter, with 14 bases between their ends. The source material was peripheral blood. The chain is made from TRBV11-3 and TRBJ2-2; possibly the D gene is TRBD2, per 7 matching bases. This clonotype was obtained from a woman aged 45 to 65 who had recovered from COVID-19. The CDR3 is CASSPRGGATGELFF. DNA sequence: TGTGCCAGCAGCCCAAGAGGGGGGGCCACCGGGGAGCTGTTTTTT.